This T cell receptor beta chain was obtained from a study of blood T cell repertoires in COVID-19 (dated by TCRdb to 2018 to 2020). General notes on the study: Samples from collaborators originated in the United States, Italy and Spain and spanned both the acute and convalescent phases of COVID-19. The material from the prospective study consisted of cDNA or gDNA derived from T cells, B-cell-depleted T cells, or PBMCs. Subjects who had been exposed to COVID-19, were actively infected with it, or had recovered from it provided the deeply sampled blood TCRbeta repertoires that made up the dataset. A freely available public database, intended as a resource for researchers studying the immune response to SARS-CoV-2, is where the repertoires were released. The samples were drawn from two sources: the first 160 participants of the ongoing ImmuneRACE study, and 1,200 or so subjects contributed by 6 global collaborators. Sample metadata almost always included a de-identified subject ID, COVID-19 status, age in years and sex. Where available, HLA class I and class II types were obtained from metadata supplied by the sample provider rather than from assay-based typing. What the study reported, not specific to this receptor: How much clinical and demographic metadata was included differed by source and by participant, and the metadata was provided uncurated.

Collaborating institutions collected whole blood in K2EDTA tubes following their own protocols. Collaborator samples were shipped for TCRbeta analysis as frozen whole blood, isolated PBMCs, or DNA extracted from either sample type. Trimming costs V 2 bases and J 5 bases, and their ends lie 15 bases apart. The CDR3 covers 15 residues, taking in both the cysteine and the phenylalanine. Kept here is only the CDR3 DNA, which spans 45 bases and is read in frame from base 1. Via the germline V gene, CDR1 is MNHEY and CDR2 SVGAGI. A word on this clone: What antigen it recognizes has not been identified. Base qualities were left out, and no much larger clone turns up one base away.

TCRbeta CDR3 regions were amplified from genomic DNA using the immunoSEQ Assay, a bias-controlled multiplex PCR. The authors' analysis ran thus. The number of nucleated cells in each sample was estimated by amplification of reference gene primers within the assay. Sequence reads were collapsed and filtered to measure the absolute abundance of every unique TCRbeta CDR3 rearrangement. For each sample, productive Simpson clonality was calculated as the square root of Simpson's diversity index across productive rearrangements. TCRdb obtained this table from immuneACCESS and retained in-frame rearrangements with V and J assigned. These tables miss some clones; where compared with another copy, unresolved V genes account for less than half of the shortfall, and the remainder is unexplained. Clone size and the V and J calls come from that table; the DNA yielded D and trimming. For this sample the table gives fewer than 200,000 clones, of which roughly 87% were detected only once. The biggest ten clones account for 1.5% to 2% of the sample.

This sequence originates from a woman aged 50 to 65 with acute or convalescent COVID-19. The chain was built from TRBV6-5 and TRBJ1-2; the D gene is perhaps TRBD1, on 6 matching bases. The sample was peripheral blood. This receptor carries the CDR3 CASSYGGTPLYGYTF. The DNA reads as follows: TGTGCCAGCAGTTACGGTGGGACACCGCTTTATGGCTACACCTTC.